A selection of T cell receptor beta chains follows, all from one sample in a study of blood T cells in healthy people across ages. TCRdb independently ran MiXCR on the 5' RACE reads; one entry per CDR3 protein. The table has fewer than 900,000 distinct CDR3 sequences, under 40% seen once. Sequencing was performed on blood. The receptors originated from a man in his late teens or twenties in good health. The CDR3 runs from the conserved cysteine through the conserved F or W. A D gene is named only where the DNA matches it firmly. Clone size is given for some rows only: seen once, a few or many times, or a class if the clone is expanded.

clone_size,v_call,d_call,j_call,cdr3_aa,cdr3_nt
NA,TRBV20-1,NA,TRBJ2-5,CSARVGAGAYNEQYF,TGCAGTGCTAGGGTTGGGGCAGGGGCCTACAATGAGCAGTACTTC
NA,TRBV5-1,NA,TRBJ1-2,CASSLAQDDGYTF,TGCGCCAGCAGCTTGGCCCAGGATGATGGCTACACCTTC
NA,TRBV4-3,NA,TRBJ2-3,CASSQDNGGRTQYF,TGCGCCAGCAGCCAAGATAACGGCGGCCGCACGCAGTATTTT
NA,TRBV2,NA,TRBJ1-1,CASSVDEAFF,TGTGCCAGCAGTGTGGATGAAGCTTTCTTT
NA,TRBV20-1,NA,TRBJ1-1,CSAREQVLGAFF,TGCAGTGCTAGGGAACAGGTTTTGGGAGCTTTCTTT
NA,TRBV10-3,NA,TRBJ1-4,CAISESGLSNEKLFF,TGTGCCATCAGTGAGTCGGGCCTCTCCAATGAAAAACTGTTTTTT
few,TRBV30,NA,TRBJ1-2,CAWRQGLGYTF,TGTGCCTGGAGGCAGGGACTTGGCTACACCTTC
NA,TRBV29-1,TRBD2,TRBJ2-1,CSAGTSGSYNEQFF,TGCAGCGCCGGGACTAGCGGTTCCTACAATGAGCAGTTCTTC
few,TRBV7-2,NA,TRBJ2-1,CASSLVSDSYNEQFF,TGTGCCAGCAGCTTAGTCTCGGACTCCTACAATGAGCAGTTCTTC
few,TRBV6-5,NA,TRBJ1-4,CASRDQGSSSNEKLFF,TGTGCCAGCAGAGATCAGGGATCGTCGTCTAATGAAAAACTGTTTTTT
few,TRBV29-1,NA,TRBJ1-2,CSVEGTENIYGYTF,TGCAGCGTTGAAGGGACCGAGAATATCTATGGCTACACCTTC
NA,TRBV15,TRBD1,TRBJ1-1,CATSRDHKDRGREPEAFF,TGTGCCACCAGCAGAGATCACAAGGACAGGGGCCGGGAGCCTGAAGCTTTCTTT
few,TRBV20-1,TRBD2,TRBJ2-7,CSASGGDYEQYF,TGCAGTGCTAGCGGGGGGGACTACGAGCAGTACTTC
many,TRBV12-3/TRBV12-4,NA,TRBJ1-4,CASSFAQGNEKLFF,TGTGCCAGCAGTTTCGCGCAGGGGAATGAAAAACTGTTTTTT
many,TRBV20-1,NA,TRBJ1-1,CSAYALGTEAFF,TGCAGTGCTTATGCCTTGGGCACTGAAGCTTTCTTT
NA,TRBV6-2/TRBV6-3,TRBD2,TRBJ2-1,CASSRGGGALDEQFF,TGTGCCAGCTCTAGAGGCGGGGGGGCCTTGGATGAGCAGTTCTTC
many,TRBV4-2,TRBD1,TRBJ1-2,CASSQGPRGRTTNYGYTF,TGTGCCAGCAGCCAAGGACCCAGGGGGCGAACCACTAACTATGGCTACACCTTC
NA,TRBV2,TRBD1,TRBJ2-3,CAGARQGQSTDTQYF,TGTGCCGGCGCCAGACAGGGCCAGAGCACAGATACGCAGTATTTT
NA,TRBV6-6,NA,TRBJ1-4,CASTGTPAISNEKLFF,TGTGCCTCGACCGGGACACCCGCGATTTCCAATGAAAAACTGTTTTTT
few,TRBV5-1,NA,TRBJ2-5,CASSLEGSGETQYF,TGCGCCAGCAGCTTGGAGGGTTCCGGAGAGACCCAGTACTTC
NA,TRBV30,NA,TRBJ1-1,CAWSGTVTEAFF,TGTGCCTGGAGTGGGACAGTTACTGAAGCTTTCTTT
few,TRBV20-1,NA,TRBJ1-1,CSARVGGPRTEAFF,TGCAGTGCTAGAGTTGGAGGGCCGCGCACTGAAGCTTTCTTT
many,TRBV6-6,NA,TRBJ2-3,CASKGGDTDTQYF,TGTGCCAGCAAGGGCGGGGACACAGATACGCAGTATTTT
NA,TRBV6-6,NA,TRBJ2-1,CASSYGVGTYNEQFF,TGTGCCAGCAGTTACGGCGTCGGAACCTACAATGAGCAGTTCTTC
few,TRBV20-1,TRBD1,TRBJ2-7,CSARSGDRVYPYEQYF,TGCAGTGCTAGATCCGGCGACAGGGTATATCCCTACGAGCAGTACTTC
many,TRBV6-5,NA,TRBJ2-1,CASSPQGYEQFF,TGCGCCAGCAGCCCGCAGGGCTATGAGCAGTTCTTC
NA,TRBV7-3,NA,TRBJ2-3,CTSSFGQTLTDTQYF,TGTACCAGCAGCTTCGGACAGACCCTCACAGATACGCAGTATTTT
NA,TRBV4-2,TRBD2,TRBJ2-3,CASSQDGSAGGRGDMQYF,TGTGCCAGCAGCCAAGATGGGTCAGCGGGAGGGCGGGGAGATATGCAGTATTTT
few,TRBV15,NA,TRBJ1-1,CATSRDWRGRWGTEAFF,TGTGCCACCAGCAGAGATTGGAGGGGGAGGTGGGGCACTGAAGCTTTCTTT
NA,TRBV28,TRBD2,TRBJ2-1,CASSTLAGGPRGYNEQFF,TGTGCCAGCAGTACCCTTGCGGGAGGGCCCCGAGGGTACAATGAGCAGTTCTTC
NA,TRBV4-2,TRBD2,TRBJ2-2,CASSQSSGNLRAGELFF,TGTGCCAGCAGCCAATCTAGCGGGAACCTAAGGGCCGGGGAGCTGTTTTTT
NA,TRBV6-2/TRBV6-3,NA,TRBJ1-1,CASSPGSWKVSTEAFF,TGTGCCAGCAGCCCAGGGAGTTGGAAAGTAAGCACTGAAGCTTTCTTT
NA,TRBV7-2,NA,TRBJ2-7,CASSPGHGGYEQYF,TGTGCCAGCAGCCCGGGACACGGAGGCTACGAGCAGTACTTC
many,TRBV29-1,NA,TRBJ2-5,CSVVAGEETQYF,TGCAGCGTTGTAGCAGGGGAAGAGACCCAGTACTTC
few,TRBV7-8,NA,TRBJ2-1,CASSLTVQYNNEQFF,TGTGCCAGCAGCTTAACCGTGCAGTACAACAATGAGCAGTTCTTC
many,TRBV20-1,NA,TRBJ1-2,CSARDTQHGYTF,TGCAGTGCTAGAGATACCCAGCATGGCTACACCTTC
NA,TRBV4-1,NA,TRBJ1-3,CASSQLGLSGNTIYF,TGCGCCAGCAGCCAACTCGGGCTCTCTGGAAACACCATATATTTT
NA,TRBV6-5,TRBD1,TRBJ1-1,CASRDRRGLTEAFF,TGTGCCAGCAGGGACAGGAGAGGGTTAACTGAAGCTTTCTTT
NA,TRBV6-5,TRBD1,TRBJ1-6,CAGRGDSSYNSPLHF,TGTGCCGGCAGGGGGGACAGCTCCTATAATTCACCCCTCCACTTT